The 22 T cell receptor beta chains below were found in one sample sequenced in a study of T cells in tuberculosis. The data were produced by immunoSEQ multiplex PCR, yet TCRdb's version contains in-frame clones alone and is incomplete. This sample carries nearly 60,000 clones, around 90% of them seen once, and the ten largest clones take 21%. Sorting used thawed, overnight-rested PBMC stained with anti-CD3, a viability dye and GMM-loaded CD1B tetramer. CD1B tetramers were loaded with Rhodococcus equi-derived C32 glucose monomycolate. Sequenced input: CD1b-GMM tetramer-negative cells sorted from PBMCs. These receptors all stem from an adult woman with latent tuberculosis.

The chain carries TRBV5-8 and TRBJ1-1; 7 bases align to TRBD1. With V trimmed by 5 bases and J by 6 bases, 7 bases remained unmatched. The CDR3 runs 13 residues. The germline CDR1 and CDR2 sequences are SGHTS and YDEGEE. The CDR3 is CASSSTGVAEAFF. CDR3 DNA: TGTGCCAGCAGTTCCACAGGGGTGGCTGAAGCTTTCTTT.

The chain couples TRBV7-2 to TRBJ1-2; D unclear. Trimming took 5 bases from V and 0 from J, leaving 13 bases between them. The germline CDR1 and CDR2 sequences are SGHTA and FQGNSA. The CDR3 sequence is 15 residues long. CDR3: CASSQFRRANYGYTF. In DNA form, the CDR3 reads TGTGCCAGCAGCCAATTCAGGAGGGCTAACTATGGCTACACCTTC.

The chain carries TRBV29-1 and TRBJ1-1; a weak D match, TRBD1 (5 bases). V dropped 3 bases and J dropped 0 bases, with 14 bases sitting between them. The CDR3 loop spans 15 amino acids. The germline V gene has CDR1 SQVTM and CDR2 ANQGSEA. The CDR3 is CSVDSHGHLNTEAFF. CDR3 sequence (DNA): TGCAGCGTTGACTCCCATGGACACCTGAACACTGAAGCTTTCTTT.

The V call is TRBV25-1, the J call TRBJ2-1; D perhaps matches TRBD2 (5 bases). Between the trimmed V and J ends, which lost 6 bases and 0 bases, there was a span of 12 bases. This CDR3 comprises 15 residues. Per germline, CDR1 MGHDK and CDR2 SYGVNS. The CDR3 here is CASRTTGSSYNEQFF. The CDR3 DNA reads TGTGCCAGCAGGACGACTGGGAGCTCCTACAATGAGCAGTTCTTC.

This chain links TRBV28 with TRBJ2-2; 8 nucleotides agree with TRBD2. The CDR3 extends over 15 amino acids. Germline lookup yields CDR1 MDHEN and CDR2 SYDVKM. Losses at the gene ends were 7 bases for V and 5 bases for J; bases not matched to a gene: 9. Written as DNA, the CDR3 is TGTGCCAGCACGGTCCGGGGCGGGGGGACCGGGGAGCTGTTTTTT. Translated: CASTVRGGGTGELFF.

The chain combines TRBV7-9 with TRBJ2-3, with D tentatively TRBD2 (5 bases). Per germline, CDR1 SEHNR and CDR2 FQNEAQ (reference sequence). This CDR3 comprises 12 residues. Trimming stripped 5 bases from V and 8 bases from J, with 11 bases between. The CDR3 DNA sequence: TGTGCCAGCAGCCTTAACGGAGGTACGCAGTATTTT. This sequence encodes CASSLNGGTQYF.

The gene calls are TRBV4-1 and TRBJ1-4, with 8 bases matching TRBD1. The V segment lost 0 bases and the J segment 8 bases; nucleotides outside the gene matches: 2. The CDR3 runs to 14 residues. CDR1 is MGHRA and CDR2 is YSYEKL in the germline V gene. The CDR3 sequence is CASSQDRGQEKLFF. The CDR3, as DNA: TGCGCCAGCAGCCAAGACAGGGGGCAGGAAAAACTGTTTTTT.

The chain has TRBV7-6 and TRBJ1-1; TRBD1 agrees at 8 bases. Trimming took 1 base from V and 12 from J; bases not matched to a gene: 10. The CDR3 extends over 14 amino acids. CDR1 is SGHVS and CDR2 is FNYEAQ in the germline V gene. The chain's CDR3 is CASSLGGGTGAPFF. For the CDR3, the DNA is TGTGCCAGCAGCTTAGGAGGAGGGACAGGAGCTCCTTTCTTT.

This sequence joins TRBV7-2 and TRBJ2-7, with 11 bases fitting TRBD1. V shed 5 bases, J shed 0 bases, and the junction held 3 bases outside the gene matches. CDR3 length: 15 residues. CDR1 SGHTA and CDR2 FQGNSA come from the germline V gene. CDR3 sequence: CASSLGTGGSYEQYF. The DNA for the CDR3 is TGTGCCAGCAGCCTAGGGACAGGGGGCTCCTACGAGCAGTACTTC. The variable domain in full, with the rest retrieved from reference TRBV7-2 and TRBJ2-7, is GAGVSQSPSNKVTEKGKDVELRCDPISGHTALYWYRQSLGQGLEFLIYFQGNSAPDKSGLPSDRFSAERTGGSVSTLTIQRTQQEDSAVYLCASSLGTGGSYEQYFGPGTRLTVT.

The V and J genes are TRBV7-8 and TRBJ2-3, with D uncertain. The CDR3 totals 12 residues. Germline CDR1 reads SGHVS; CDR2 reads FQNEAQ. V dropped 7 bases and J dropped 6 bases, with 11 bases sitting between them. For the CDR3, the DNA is TGTGCCAGCACCCAGGCACTGGATACGCAGTATTTT. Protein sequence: CASTQALDTQYF.

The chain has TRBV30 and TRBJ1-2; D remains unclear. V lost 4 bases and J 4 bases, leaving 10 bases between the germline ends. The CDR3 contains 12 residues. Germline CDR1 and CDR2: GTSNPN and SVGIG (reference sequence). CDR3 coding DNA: TGTGCCTGGACTACCGGAGGCTATGGCTACACCTTC. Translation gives CAWTTGGYGYTF.

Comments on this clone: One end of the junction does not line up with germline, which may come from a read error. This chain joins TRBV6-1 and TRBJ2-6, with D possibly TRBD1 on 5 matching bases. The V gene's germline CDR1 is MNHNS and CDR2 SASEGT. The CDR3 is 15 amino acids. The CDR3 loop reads CASSEASSGANVPTF. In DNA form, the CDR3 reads TGTGCCAGCAGTGAAGCCAGCTCTGGGGCCAACGTCCCGACTTTC.

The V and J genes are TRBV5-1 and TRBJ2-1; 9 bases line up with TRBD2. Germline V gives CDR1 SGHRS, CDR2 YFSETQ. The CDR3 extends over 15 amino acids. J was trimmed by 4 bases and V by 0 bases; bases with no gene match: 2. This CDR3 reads CASSLEAGGYNEQFF. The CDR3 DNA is TGCGCCAGCAGCTTGGAAGCGGGGGGATACAATGAGCAGTTCTTC.

The CDR3 nucleotides are TGTGCCAGCAGCTCCGGGGGAGTCTACGAGCAGTACTTC. Residues: CASSSGGVYEQYF. The chain has TRBV5-4 and TRBJ2-7, with a weak D call TRBD2 (6 bases). Trimming removed 3 bases at V and 3 bases at J, with 10 bases between. Germline CDR1 reads SGHNT; CDR2 reads YYREEE (reference sequence). The CDR3 covers 13 residues.

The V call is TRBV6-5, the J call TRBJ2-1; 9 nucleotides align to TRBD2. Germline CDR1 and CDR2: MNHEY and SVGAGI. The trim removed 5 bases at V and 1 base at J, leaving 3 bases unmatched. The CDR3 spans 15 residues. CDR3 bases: TGTGCCAGCAGTAGCGGGAGGAAGTCCTACAATGAGCAGTTCTTC. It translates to CASSSGRKSYNEQFF.

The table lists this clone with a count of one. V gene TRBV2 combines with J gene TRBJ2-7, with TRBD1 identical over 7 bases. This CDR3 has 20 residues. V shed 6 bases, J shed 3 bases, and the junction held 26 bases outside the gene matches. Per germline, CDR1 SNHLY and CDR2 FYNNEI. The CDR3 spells CASSPNTRDRYSRDIYEQYF. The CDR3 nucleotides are TGTGCCAGCAGCCCCAATACCCGGGACAGATATTCTCGGGACATCTACGAGCAGTACTTC.

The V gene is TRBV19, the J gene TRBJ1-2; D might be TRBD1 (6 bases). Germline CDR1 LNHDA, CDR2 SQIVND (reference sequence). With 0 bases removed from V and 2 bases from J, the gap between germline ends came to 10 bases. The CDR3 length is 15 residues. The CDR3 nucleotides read TGTGCCAGTAGTATAGAGCAGGGGTACAACTATGGCTACACCTTC. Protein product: CASSIEQGYNYGYTF.

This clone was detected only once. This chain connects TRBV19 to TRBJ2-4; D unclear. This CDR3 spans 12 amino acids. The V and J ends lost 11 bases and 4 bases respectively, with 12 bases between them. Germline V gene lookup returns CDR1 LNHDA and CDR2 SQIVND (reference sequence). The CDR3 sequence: CASSRQKNIQYF. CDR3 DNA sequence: TGTGCCTCCTCCAGGCAGAAAAACATTCAGTACTTC.

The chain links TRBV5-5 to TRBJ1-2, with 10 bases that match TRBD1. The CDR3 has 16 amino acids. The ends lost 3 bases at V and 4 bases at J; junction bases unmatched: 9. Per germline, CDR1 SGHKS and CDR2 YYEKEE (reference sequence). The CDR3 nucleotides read TGTGCCAGCAGCTGGGTGACAGGGGGCGCCGGCTATGGCTACACCTTC. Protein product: CASSWVTGGAGYGYTF.

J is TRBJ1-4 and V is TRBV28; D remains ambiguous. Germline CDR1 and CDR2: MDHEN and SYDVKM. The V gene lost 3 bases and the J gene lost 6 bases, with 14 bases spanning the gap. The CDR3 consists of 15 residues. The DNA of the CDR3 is TGTGCCAGCAGTTTTGCGGGCGCTGGGGATGAAAAACTGTTTTTT. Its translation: CASSFAGAGDEKLFF.

CDR3 DNA sequence: TGCGCCAGCATGATTGGTCACGGTGGGGGGGACACTGAAGCTTTCTTT. Its protein is CASMIGHGGGDTEAFF. This chain uses TRBV5-1 with TRBJ1-1; TRBD1 might be the D (5 bases). V was trimmed by 6 bases and J by 3 bases, leaving 21 bases between them. CDR1 is SGHRS, CDR2 YFSETQ, per germline. The CDR3 loop spans 16 amino acids.

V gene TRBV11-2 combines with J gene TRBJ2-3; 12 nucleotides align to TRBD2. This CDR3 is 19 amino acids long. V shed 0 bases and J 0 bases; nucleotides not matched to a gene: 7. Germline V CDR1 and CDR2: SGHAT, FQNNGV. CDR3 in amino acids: CASSLDTPSGRASTDTQYF. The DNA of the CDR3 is TGTGCCAGCAGCTTAGATACGCCTAGCGGGAGGGCCAGCACAGATACGCAGTATTTT.